The T cell receptor beta chain under discussion was sequenced for a study of blood T cell repertoires in COVID-19. Study-wide context: Donors in the United States, Italy and Spain gave samples during acute or convalescent COVID-19.

The CDR3 length is 16 residues. With 5 bases clipped from V and 1 base from J, the junction kept 7 bases outside the gene matches. Germline V gives CDR1 LGHDT, CDR2 YNNKEL (reference sequence). Original analysis: Estimated nucleated cell counts came from reference gene primer amplification. Only in-frame clones appear in the TCRdb table, and some are missing; sequencing was by immunoSEQ multiplex PCR. V, J and clone size are those of that table, while D and trimming were read from the DNA. The data contain roughly 220,000 clones, roughly 80% of them seen just once; the ten biggest clones take up about 2.9%.

The sequenced material came from peripheral blood. The V gene is TRBV3-1 (or the pseudogene TRBV3-2), the J gene TRBJ2-3; 9 bases are shared with TRBD2. The TCR comes from a woman between 25 and 40 years old who had recovered from COVID-19. The CDR3 sequence: CASSGTGLARTDTQYF. In DNA form, the CDR3 reads TGTGCCAGCAGCGGAACCGGACTAGCGCGCACAGATACGCAGTATTTT.